One and the same sample provided the 30 T cell receptor beta chains below, sequenced in a study of cytomegalovirus exposure and HLA in healthy donors. With 60 Vbeta and 13 Jbeta primers, the PCR was carried out. Using immunoSEQ multiplex PCR, the repertoire was profiled, and TCRdb retains in-frame clones only, with some absent. The sample has about 210,000 clones, around 86% seen once. Sequencing input: PBMCs. These receptors originate from a woman aged 45 to 65 in good health and CMV-seropositive.

The chain's CDR3 is CASSQYARNTEAFF. In DNA form, the CDR3 reads TGTGCCAGCAGCCAGTATGCTAGGAACACTGAAGCTTTCTTT. The V and J genes are TRBV28 and TRBJ1-1; D ambiguous. The V and J ends lost 6 bases and 1 base respectively, with 12 bases between them. The CDR3 is 14 residues long. Germline CDR1 and CDR2: MDHEN and SYDVKM.

J is TRBJ2-5 and V is TRBV2; 14 positions agree with TRBD2. Germline assignment: CDR1 SNHLY and CDR2 FYNNEI. This CDR3 comprises 16 residues. With 9 bases clipped from V and 6 bases from J, the junction kept 12 bases outside the gene matches. CDR3 region: CASSSMTSGGAKTQYF. In DNA, the CDR3 is TGTGCCAGTAGCAGTATGACTAGCGGGGGGGCAAAGACCCAGTACTTC. The entire variable domain, with the rest obtained from reference TRBV2 and TRBJ2-5, is as follows: EPEVTQTPSHQVTQMGQEVILRCVPISNHLYFYWYRQILGQKVEFLVSFYNNEISEKSEIFDDQFSVERPDGSNFTLKIRSTKLEDSAMYFCASSSMTSGGAKTQYFGPGTRLLVL.

The CDR3 spells CAWSVPRLAGQGTQYF. The CDR3 DNA follows: TGTGCCTGGAGTGTACCTCGACTAGCGGGACAGGGTACGCAGTATTTT. The chain recombines TRBV30 with TRBJ2-3; TRBD2 agrees at 11 bases. This CDR3 comprises 16 residues. Trimming took 0 bases from V and 8 from J; bases not matched to a gene: 10. The germline gives CDR1 GTSNPN, CDR2 SVGIG (reference sequence).

This sequence joins TRBV12-5 and TRBJ2-7, with D tentatively TRBD1 (6 bases). Deletions cut 1 base from V and 0 bases from J, with 7 bases between. CDR3 length equals 14 residues. Germline assignment: CDR1 LGHNT and CDR2 FRNRAP. The chain's CDR3 is CASGLGQDSYEQYF. CDR3 coding DNA: TGTGCTAGTGGTTTGGGACAGGACTCCTACGAGCAGTACTTC.

This rearrangement joins TRBV27 to TRBJ2-2; TRBD1 agrees at 9 bases. The junction had 9 bases not matched to a gene; V was cut back by 6 bases and J by 7 bases. CDR1 is MNHEY and CDR2 is SMNVEV in the germline V gene (reference sequence). The CDR3 runs to 15 residues. The CDR3 nucleotides read TGTGCCAGCAGGCCGGGACAGGGAATGGTCGGGGAGCTGTTTTTT. This translates into CASRPGQGMVGELFF.

The chain has TRBV5-4 and TRBJ2-7; the match to TRBD1 covers 9 bases. The CDR3 is 15 amino acids. V dropped 3 bases and J dropped 4; count of bases not matched to a gene: 8. Germline CDR1 reads SGHNT; CDR2 reads YYREEE (reference sequence). DNA of the CDR3: TGTGCCAGCAGCTGGACCGGGACAGGGTCTTACGAGCAGTACTTC. It specifies CASSWTGTGSYEQYF.

This clone has more than one count but fewer than ten. The rearrangement joins TRBV28 to TRBJ1-2; TRBD1 might be the D (5 bases). V dropped 5 bases and J dropped 3 bases, with 13 bases sitting between them. The CDR3 consists of 14 residues. Germline loops: CDR1 MDHEN, CDR2 SYDVKM. CDR3 in amino acids: CASSPDTEYYGYTF. The DNA for the CDR3 is TGTGCCAGCAGTCCGGACACGGAATACTATGGCTACACCTTC.

The chain uses TRBV6-5 and TRBJ1-6; 7 bases agree with TRBD1. The CDR3 loop spans 15 amino acids. V was pared by 5 bases and J by 0 bases, with 1 base of the junction left unmatched. Germline V gene data show CDR1 as MNHEY and CDR2 as SVGAGI. The CDR3 loop is CASSNRGSYNSPLHF. The CDR3 DNA follows: TGTGCCAGCAGTAACAGGGGCTCCTATAATTCACCCCTCCACTTT.

This sequence joins TRBV11-2 and TRBJ2-7; TRBD2 is a possible D gene (5 bases). The CDR3 sequence is 14 residues long. The germline CDR1 and CDR2 sequences are SGHAT and FQNNGV. V was trimmed by 6 bases and J by 0 bases, leaving 12 bases between them. CDR3 loop: CASRRLEGSYEQYF. The CDR3 DNA reads TGTGCCAGCAGGAGGCTTGAGGGCTCCTACGAGCAGTACTTC.

This clone came up a few times. V usage is TRBV15 and J usage is TRBJ1-5; unclear D gene. CDR3 length: 16 residues. V was pared by 1 base and J by 4 bases, with 14 bases between. In germline, CDR1 is LNHNV, CDR2 YYDKDF (reference sequence). The CDR3 DNA reads TGTGCCACCAGCAGAGGTGGGTCGAGAGGGAATCAGCCCCAGCATTTT. This gives the protein CATSRGGSRGNQPQHF. Combining the CDR3 with reference TRBV15 and TRBJ1-5 gives the whole variable domain DAMVIQNPRYQVTQFGKPVTLSCSQTLNHNVMYWYQQKSSQAPKLLFHYYDKDFNNEADTPDNFQSRRPNTSFCFLDIRSPGLGDTAMYLCATSRGGSRGNQPQHFGDGTRLSIL.

The J gene is TRBJ2-3, the V gene TRBV20-1; tentatively, D is TRBD2 (6 bases). CDR1 and CDR2 (germline): DFQATT, SNEGSKA (reference sequence). CDR3 length: 10 residues. Trimming stripped 8 bases from V and 6 bases from J, with 9 bases between. In DNA form, the CDR3 reads TGCAGTACCAGCGGGGATACGCAGTATTTT. Translating it yields CSTSGDTQYF.

This chain uses TRBV7-9 with TRBJ1-2; no clear D. The germline V gene has CDR1 SEHNR and CDR2 FQNEAQ (reference sequence). CDR3 length: 14 residues. V lost 11 bases and J 0 bases, leaving 16 bases between the germline ends. The CDR3, as DNA: TGTGCCTCCAAGGAAGAGGGAGCTAACTATGGCTACACCTTC. Amino acids: CASKEEGANYGYTF.

The chain couples TRBV28 to TRBJ2-7, with a possible D match to TRBD1 (6 bases). With 5 bases removed from V and 2 bases from J, the gap between germline ends came to 13 bases. This CDR3 is built from 14 residues. From germline, CDR1 is MDHEN and CDR2 SYDVKM. CDR3 nucleotide sequence: TGTGCCAGCAGTGTAGGGGGTCGTACCTACGAGCAGTACTTC. This gives the protein CASSVGGRTYEQYF.

J is TRBJ1-5 and V is TRBV19; D possibly corresponds to TRBD1 (6 bases). Germline CDR1 and CDR2: LNHDA and SQIVND (reference sequence). The CDR3 length is 15 residues. V shed 5 bases and J shed 6 bases, with 17 bases lying between them. The CDR3 nucleotides are TGTGCCAGTAGTGAGGGGGAAACCGGAAGTCAGCCCCAGCATTTT. It is translated as CASSEGETGSQPQHF.

V gene TRBV29-1 combines with J gene TRBJ2-5, with D possibly being TRBD2 (5 bases). This CDR3 is built from 10 residues. Germline loops: CDR1 SQVTM, CDR2 ANQGSEA. As DNA, the CDR3 is TGCAGTGGCCGGGGAGAGACCCAGTACTTC. Translated, it gives CSGRGETQYF.

The chain recombines TRBV19 with TRBJ2-5; 10 positions agree with TRBD1. V was clipped by 5 bases and J by 4 bases; unmatched bases: 1. Germline CDR1 reads LNHDA; CDR2 reads SQIVND (reference sequence). The CDR3 totals 13 residues. In nucleotides, the CDR3 is TGTGCCAGTAGTGGACAGGGGGGAGAGACCCAGTACTTC. Its protein product is CASSGQGGETQYF.

This chain connects TRBV19 to TRBJ1-2; D perhaps matches TRBD1 (5 bases). Trimming pared 2 bases from V and 8 bases from J, leaving 18 bases between. From germline, CDR1 is LNHDA and CDR2 SQIVND (reference sequence). The CDR3 runs 15 residues. In nucleotides, the CDR3 is TGTGCCAGTAGTATATATGCAGGGATGGGATACGGCTACACCTTC. Its protein product is CASSIYAGMGYGYTF. Filled out from reference TRBV19 and TRBJ1-2, the complete variable domain reads DGGITQSPKYLFRKEGQNVTLSCEQNLNHDAMYWYRQDPGQGLRLIYYSQIVNDFQKGDIAEGYSVSREKKESFPLTVTSAQKNPTAFYLCASSIYAGMGYGYTFGSGTRLTVV.

The chain employs TRBV5-1 and TRBJ1-6; D ambiguous. CDR3 length: 18 residues. Germline assignment: CDR1 SGHRS and CDR2 YFSETQ. The V and J ends lost 2 bases and 0 bases respectively, with 15 bases between them. CDR3 coding DNA: TGCGCCAGCAGCTTCTATCAATCGGGGAGCTCCTATAATTCACCCCTCCACTTT. Protein product: CASSFYQSGSSYNSPLHF.

The chain joins TRBV18 to TRBJ2-3; 8 bases line up with TRBD1. Germline V gene lookup returns CDR1 KGHSH and CDR2 LQKENI. J was trimmed by 5 bases and V by 1 base; bases with no gene match: 5. This CDR3 comprises 15 residues. The CDR3 here is CASSPQAGGVDTQYF. CDR3 nucleotides: TGTGCCAGCTCACCACAGGCAGGGGGCGTAGATACGCAGTATTTT.

Comment on this clone: In the same sample, other DNA sequences code for this CDR3. This CDR3 reads CASSAQGTDTQYF. As DNA, the CDR3 is TGTGCCAGTAGTGCGCAGGGGACAGATACGCAGTATTTT. The chain carries TRBV19 and TRBJ2-3; tentative D call: TRBD1 (6 bases). The V end lost 5 bases, the J end lost 3 bases, and 9 bases lay between the germline ends. Germline V gene lookup returns CDR1 LNHDA and CDR2 SQIVND (reference sequence). The CDR3 is 13 amino acids.

The J gene is TRBJ1-4, the V gene TRBV9; D is possibly TRBD1 (6 bases). Germline CDR1 SGDLS, CDR2 YYNGEE. The CDR3 covers 17 residues. The V and J ends lost 0 bases and 10 bases respectively, with 22 bases between them. CDR3 region: CASSVGRGGSCLGKLFF. CDR3 in DNA: TGTGCCAGCAGCGTAGGGAGGGGGGGCTCGTGTCTAGGAAAACTGTTTTTT.

The chain uses TRBV2 and TRBJ1-4; 7 nucleotides agree with TRBD1. The V gene end was trimmed by 7 bases and the J gene end by 7 bases; junction bases not matched to a gene: 3. CDR1 is SNHLY, CDR2 FYNNEI, per germline. The CDR3 totals 12 residues. The CDR3 DNA reads as TGTGCCAGCATCGCAGGGGGTGAAAAACTGTTTTTT. It specifies CASIAGGEKLFF.

This chain uses TRBV10-3 with TRBJ2-6, with 8 bases that match TRBD1. CDR1 ENHRY and CDR2 SYGVKD come from the germline V gene. V lost 4 bases and J lost 2; bases outside the gene matches: 10. The CDR3 is 18 amino acids. CDR3 nucleotides: TGTGCCATCAGTGCCGGACAGGGTTTTAAGGCTGGGGCCAACGTCCTGACTTTC. It specifies CAISAGQGFKAGANVLTF.

The chain has TRBV5-1 and TRBJ2-2; 7 bases are shared with TRBD1. The CDR3 contains 16 residues. Germline assignment: CDR1 SGHRS and CDR2 YFSETQ. The V and J ends lost 9 bases and 0 bases, in that order; junction bases with no gene match: 11. Written as DNA, the CDR3 is TGCGCCACCCCAATCGACAGGGAAACGAACACCGGGGAGCTGTTTTTT. It translates to CATPIDRETNTGELFF.

This clone was counted only a few times. The chain uses TRBV29-1 and TRBJ2-2; 8 bases match TRBD1. V was clipped by 6 bases and J by 2 bases; unmatched bases: 5. The CDR3 runs 14 residues. Looked up from germline, CDR1 is SQVTM and CDR2 is ANQGSEA. This CDR3 is CSVAGQVNTGELFF. The DNA for the CDR3 is TGCAGCGTGGCGGGACAGGTTAACACCGGGGAGCTGTTTTTT.

The chain uses TRBV7-2 and TRBJ2-5; the D is unclear. The germline CDR1 and CDR2 sequences are SGHTA and FQGNSA. This CDR3 is built from 12 residues. Trimming took off 5 bases at V and 9 bases at J, with 13 bases between the two ends. The CDR3 nucleotides read TGTGCCAGCAGCCCGAACCAAAGAGCCCAGTACTTC. Its translation: CASSPNQRAQYF.

V and J are TRBV12-5 and TRBJ1-6; 11 bases are a match to TRBD1. Germline V gene sequence: CDR1 LGHNT, CDR2 FRNRAP. V shed 5 bases, J shed 10 bases, and the junction held 7 bases outside the gene matches. This CDR3 spans 15 amino acids. CDR3 loop: CASGTGQGVVSPLHF. CDR3 sequence (DNA): TGTGCTAGTGGTACGGGACAGGGGGTCGTATCACCCCTCCACTTT.

This CDR3 is CASSSDRFHLGKLFF. The DNA for the CDR3 is TGTGCCAGCAGTTCCGACAGGTTTCACCTGGGAAAACTGTTTTTT. The rearrangement joins TRBV27 to TRBJ1-4, with D possibly TRBD1 on 6 matching bases. Germline CDR1 MNHEY, CDR2 SMNVEV (reference sequence). CDR3 size: 15 residues. V shed 4 bases and J shed 10 bases, with 19 bases lying between them.

The rearrangement uses TRBV12-2 and TRBJ1-1; the table assigns TRBD1, which was not confirmed against the DNA. TRBV12-2 is designated a pseudogene. CDR3 size: 15 residues. The CDR3 DNA reads as TGTGCAAGTCGCTTAGGGGACAGGGACAACACTGAAGCTTTCTTT. Translation gives CASRLGDRDNTEAFF.

V is TRBV7-3 and J is TRBJ2-3; D may be TRBD2 (5 bases). The CDR3 covers 16 residues. Trimming shortened V by 5 bases and J by 4 bases, and 19 bases separated the two germline ends. Looked up from germline, CDR1 is SGHTA and CDR2 is FQGTGA. CDR3 sequence reads: CASSPHFGRGPDTQYF. CDR3 in DNA: TGTGCCAGCAGCCCCCACTTCGGACGGGGTCCAGATACGCAGTATTTT. Combining the CDR3 with reference TRBV7-3 and TRBJ2-3 gives the whole variable domain GAGVSQTPSNKVTEKGKYVELRCDPISGHTALYWYRQSLGQGPEFLIYFQGTGAADDSGLPNDRFFAVRPEGSVSTLKIQRTERGDSAVYLCASSPHFGRGPDTQYFGPGTRLTVL.